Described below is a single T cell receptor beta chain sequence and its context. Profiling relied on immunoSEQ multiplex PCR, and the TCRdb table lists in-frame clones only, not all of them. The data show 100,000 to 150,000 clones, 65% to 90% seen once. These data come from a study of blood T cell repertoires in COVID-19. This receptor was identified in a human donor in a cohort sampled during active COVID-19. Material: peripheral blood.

The chain's CDR3 is CASSRGSDSGNTIYF. Written as DNA, the CDR3 is TGTGCCAGCTCACGGGGTAGCGACTCTGGAAACACCATATATTTT. The rearrangement uses TRBV18 and TRBJ1-3; the D is unclear. The CDR3 covers 15 residues. Between the trimmed V and J ends, which lost 4 bases and 0 bases, there was a span of 10 bases. Per the germline V gene, CDR1 is KGHSH and CDR2 is LQKENI.